The 16 T cell receptor beta chains below were found in one sample sequenced in a study of blood T cells in healthy people across ages. A sample-barcoded 5' primer and a J-beta primer mix were used in a second PCR of about 7 to 12 cycles. TCRdb fed the 5' RACE reads into MiXCR, producing one record per CDR3 protein. The sample contains some 1.5 million distinct CDR3 sequences, 28% of which appear only once. Sample: blood. These receptors were collected from a woman aged 25-40 years in good health.

This clonotype was seen many times. This chain uses TRBV18 with TRBJ2-7; no reliable D call. V lost 4 bases, J lost 5 bases, and 15 bases lay in between. This CDR3 is built from 14 residues. Germline-derived CDR1 and CDR2 are KGHSH and LQKENI. The CDR3 reads CASSQDLMGNEQYF. The DNA for the CDR3 is TGTGCCAGCTCACAAGACCTCATGGGAAACGAGCAGTACTTC.

This clonotype was observed at least ten times. V and J are TRBV20-1 and TRBJ2-1; D is possibly TRBD2 (5 bases). V was shortened by 0 bases and J by 7 bases, with 13 bases between the two germline ends. CDR1 is DFQATT and CDR2 is SNEGSKA in the germline V gene (reference sequence). CDR3 length: 14 residues. The CDR3 nucleotides read TGCAGTGCTAGAGACAGGCGGCGAGGGAATGAGCAGTTCTTC. Translated, it gives CSARDRRRGNEQFF.

V and J are TRBV10-3 and TRBJ2-2, with TRBD1 matching over 9 bases. Germline V gene data show CDR1 as ENHRY and CDR2 as SYGVKD. V shed 11 bases, J shed 1 base, and the junction held 17 bases outside the gene matches. The CDR3 consists of 18 residues. CDR3 region: CASAPGQGFPGNTGELFF. As DNA, the CDR3 is TGTGCCTCTGCCCCGGGACAGGGTTTCCCGGGGAACACCGGGGAGCTGTTTTTT.

On this clonotype: A single base separates this from a much larger clone, so it may be a read error. V gene TRBV20-1 combines with J gene TRBJ2-1, with D tentatively TRBD1 (5 bases). V lost 3 bases and J lost 13, with 13 bases in between. The germline CDR1 and CDR2 sequences are DFQATT and SNEGSKA (reference sequence). CDR3 length equals 11 residues. The CDR3: CSASIGATQFF. The CDR3 region has the DNA TGCAGTGCTAGTATAGGGGCGACCCAGTTCTTC.

This chain connects TRBV12-3 or TRBV12-4 to TRBJ2-7, with a possible D match to TRBD2 (6 bases). The CDR3 consists of 14 residues. V was shortened by 8 bases and J by 0 bases, with 14 bases between the two germline ends. In nucleotides, the CDR3 is TGTGCCAGCCAAGTTGGAGGGCTCTCCTACGAGCAGTACTTC. Its translation is CASQVGGLSYEQYF.

This chain uses TRBV13 with TRBJ2-4, with D hard to call. Looked up from germline, CDR1 is PRHDT and CDR2 is FYEKMQ (reference sequence). V lost 5 bases and J lost 1, with 18 bases in between. This CDR3 region has 17 residues. Here the CDR3 DNA reads TGTGCCAGCAGCCCCCGTGGGGTAGAAGTGGCCAAAAACATTCAGTACTTC. Its translation is CASSPRGVEVAKNIQYF.

The V gene is TRBV6-5, the J gene TRBJ2-5; either TRBD1 or TRBD2 may fit D (5 bases each). Germline V CDR1 and CDR2: MNHEY, SVGAGI. V was pared by 5 bases and J by 7 bases, with 17 bases between. This CDR3 comprises 14 residues. CDR3 sequence reads: CASSRSTVGGTQYF. The CDR3 nucleotides are TGTGCCAGCAGTCGATCGACAGTAGGAGGGACCCAGTACTTC.

This clonotype was observed a few times. The V gene is TRBV6-2 or TRBV6-3, the J gene TRBJ1-2; D not certain. The germline V gene has CDR1 MNHEY and CDR2 SVGEGT. Trimming removed 0 bases at V and 8 bases at J, with 10 bases between. This CDR3 is 13 amino acids long. The DNA of the CDR3 is TGTGCCAGCAGTTACTCCTGGGGTCCGGGCTACACCTTC. Protein: CASSYSWGPGYTF.

This clonotype was detected only a few times. The chain recombines TRBV7-2 with TRBJ1-1, with D possibly being TRBD1 (5 bases). V lost 5 bases and J lost 3, with 13 bases in between. This CDR3 has 14 amino acids. CDR1 and CDR2 (germline): SGHTA, FQGNSA. The CDR3: CASSLQAGDTEAFF. DNA of the CDR3: TGTGCCAGCAGCCTACAGGCCGGGGACACTGAAGCTTTCTTT.

The chain employs TRBV9 and TRBJ1-1; D remains ambiguous. The CDR3 spans 13 residues. The germline V and J ends were trimmed by 2 bases and 3 bases, with 8 bases remaining between them. The germline gives CDR1 SGDLS, CDR2 YYNGEE. CDR3 loop: CASSVYPDTEAFF. Written as DNA, the CDR3 is TGTGCCAGCAGCGTGTACCCTGACACTGAAGCTTTCTTT.

This clonotype was counted only a few times. The chain has TRBV7-2 and TRBJ2-5, with D tentatively TRBD1 or TRBD2 (6 bases each). The CDR3 spans 15 residues. Trimming took off 7 bases at V and 3 bases at J, with 18 bases between the two ends. Germline V gives CDR1 SGHTA, CDR2 FQGNSA. DNA for the CDR3: TGTGCCAGCAAGCTCATGGGGAGGACAGAAGAGACCCAGTACTTC. Its translation: CASKLMGRTEETQYF.

V gene TRBV12-3 or TRBV12-4 combines with J gene TRBJ1-1; D is unresolved. The V gene lost 3 bases and the J gene lost 1 base, with 12 bases spanning the gap. This CDR3 is built from 15 residues. This CDR3 is CASSFSNRGNTEAFF. CDR3 nucleotides: TGTGCCAGCAGTTTTTCGAATCGGGGGAACACTGAAGCTTTCTTT.

This clonotype was seen a few times. V and J are TRBV6-1 and TRBJ2-1; D ambiguous. Per germline, CDR1 MNHNS and CDR2 SASEGT. The V gene lost 7 bases and the J gene lost 2 bases, with 12 bases spanning the gap. The CDR3 totals 14 residues. CDR3 in amino acids: CASKHLEPYNEQFF. In DNA, the CDR3 is TGTGCCAGCAAGCACCTCGAACCCTACAATGAGCAGTTCTTC.

This clonotype was seen ten or more times. Written as DNA, the CDR3 is TGTGCCATCAGTGCGGGACAGGGCAATGAGCAGTTCTTC. Its protein product is CAISAGQGNEQFF. The chain links TRBV10-3 to TRBJ2-1; 9 nucleotides align to TRBD1. This CDR3 is 13 amino acids long. V was clipped by 4 bases and J by 6 bases; unmatched bases: 1. Per germline, CDR1 ENHRY and CDR2 SYGVKD.

Comment on this clonotype: Just one base apart from a much larger clone, this may be a read error. This chain connects TRBV20-1 to TRBJ2-4, with 8 bases fitting TRBD2. The end of the DNA is better explained by TRBJ2-7, so the J call may be wrong. Germline V CDR1 and CDR2: DFQATT, SNEGSKA (reference sequence). This CDR3 is 13 amino acids long. The CDR3 loop is CSDGVGRAYEQYF. The CDR3 bases are TGCAGTGATGGGGTCGGGAGGGCCTACGAGCAGTACTTC.

In its sample, this clonotype was seen a few times. V usage is TRBV12-5 and J usage is TRBJ2-2; 8 bases line up with TRBD2. V was clipped by 3 bases and J by 2 bases; unmatched bases: 5. Germline V gives CDR1 LGHNT, CDR2 FRNRAP. The CDR3 sequence is 16 residues long. CDR3 protein: CASGFVLAENTGELFF. The CDR3 nucleotides are TGTGCTAGTGGTTTCGTACTAGCGGAAAACACCGGGGAGCTGTTTTTT.